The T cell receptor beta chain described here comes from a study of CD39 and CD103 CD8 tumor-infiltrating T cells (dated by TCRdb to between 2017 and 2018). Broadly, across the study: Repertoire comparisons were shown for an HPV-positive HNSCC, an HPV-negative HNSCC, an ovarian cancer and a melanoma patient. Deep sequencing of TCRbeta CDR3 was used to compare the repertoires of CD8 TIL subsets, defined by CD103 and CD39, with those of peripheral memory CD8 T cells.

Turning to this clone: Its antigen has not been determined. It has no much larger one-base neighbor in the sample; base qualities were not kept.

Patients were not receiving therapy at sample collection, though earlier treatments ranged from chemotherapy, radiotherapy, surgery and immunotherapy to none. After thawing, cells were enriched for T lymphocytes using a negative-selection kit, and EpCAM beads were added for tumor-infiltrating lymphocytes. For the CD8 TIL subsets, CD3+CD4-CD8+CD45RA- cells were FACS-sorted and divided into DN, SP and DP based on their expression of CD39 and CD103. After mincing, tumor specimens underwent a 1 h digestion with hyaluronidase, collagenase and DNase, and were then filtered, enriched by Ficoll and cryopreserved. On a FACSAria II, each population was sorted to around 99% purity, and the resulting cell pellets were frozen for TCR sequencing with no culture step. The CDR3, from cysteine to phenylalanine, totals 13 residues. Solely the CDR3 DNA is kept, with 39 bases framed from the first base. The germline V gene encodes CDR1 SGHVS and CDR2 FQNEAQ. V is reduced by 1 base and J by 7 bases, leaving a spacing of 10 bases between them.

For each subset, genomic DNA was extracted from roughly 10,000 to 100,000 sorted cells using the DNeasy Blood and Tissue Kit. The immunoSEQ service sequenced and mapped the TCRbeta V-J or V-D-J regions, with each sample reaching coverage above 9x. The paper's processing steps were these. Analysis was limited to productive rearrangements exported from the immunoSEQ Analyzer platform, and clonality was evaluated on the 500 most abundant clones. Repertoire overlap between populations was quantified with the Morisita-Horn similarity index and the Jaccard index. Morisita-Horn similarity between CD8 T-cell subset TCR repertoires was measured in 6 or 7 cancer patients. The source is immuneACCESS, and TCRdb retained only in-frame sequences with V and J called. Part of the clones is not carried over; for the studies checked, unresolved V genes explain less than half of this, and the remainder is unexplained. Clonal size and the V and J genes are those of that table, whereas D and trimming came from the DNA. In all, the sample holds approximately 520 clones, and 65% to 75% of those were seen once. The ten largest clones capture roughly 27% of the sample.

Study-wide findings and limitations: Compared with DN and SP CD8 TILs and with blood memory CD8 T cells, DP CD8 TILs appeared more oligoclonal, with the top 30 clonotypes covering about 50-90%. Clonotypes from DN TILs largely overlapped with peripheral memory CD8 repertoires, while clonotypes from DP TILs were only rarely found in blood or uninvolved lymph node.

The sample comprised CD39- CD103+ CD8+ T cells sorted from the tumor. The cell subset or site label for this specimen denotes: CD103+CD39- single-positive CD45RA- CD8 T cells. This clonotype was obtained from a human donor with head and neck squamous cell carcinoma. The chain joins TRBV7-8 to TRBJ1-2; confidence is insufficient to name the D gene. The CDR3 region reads CASSLGLMGGYTF. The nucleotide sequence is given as TGTGCCAGCAGCTTAGGCCTGATGGGTGGCTACACCTTC.